This T cell receptor beta chain was sequenced during a study of radiation and T cells in renal cell carcinoma. Study details: Nephrectomy followed 15 Gy stereotactic body radiation by 4 weeks. Study-level findings and limits: Top tumor clonotypes rose in blood 2 weeks post-radiation, then contracted. Without pretreatment biopsies, baseline tumor clonotype presence was undetermined.

Points on this clone: The antigen is unknown.

The data were produced by immunoSEQ multiplex PCR, yet TCRdb's version contains in-frame clones alone and is incomplete. The table lists about 150,000 clones, 88% of them singletons. Specified time point: baseline pretreatment blood. The sample's treatment: 15 Gy SBRT to primary tumor, nephrectomy 4 weeks later. The tumor was a clear cell renal cell carcinoma. CDR3 length: 12 residues. CDR1 is SGHAT and CDR2 is FQNNGV in the germline V gene. Trimming took 5 bases from V and 6 from J, leaving 7 bases between them. This sequence originates from a woman in her 70s with renal cell carcinoma. Sequencing used blood, obtained from a patient whose treatment included radiotherapy and nephrectomy. The chain is built from TRBV11-2 and TRBJ2-2; tentative D call: TRBD2 (5 bases). The CDR3 DNA sequence: TGTGCCAGCAGCGAGGGTCCCGGGGAGCTGTTTTTT. It encodes CASSEGPGELFF.